The present TCR beta chain was sequenced within a study of blood T cell repertoires in COVID-19. How the authors handled the data: Researchers report that nucleated cell counts were estimated from reference gene primer amplification. Sequenced by immunoSEQ multiplex PCR; TCRdb stores in-frame clones only, minus some. V and J calls and clone size are given by that table; D and trimming were obtained from the DNA. The profile shows over 300,000 clones, about 89% of them singletons. This clone was recorded once. Individuals drawn from about two dozen US areas were about 18 to 90 years old. Cohorts were assigned according to the clinical history that participants reported. Each recovered donor of Cohort 3 presented with two negative PCRs, clearance, or symptom resolution. This TCR was recovered from a woman in her thirties or forties who had recovered from COVID-19. What was sequenced was PBMCs or T cells enriched from blood (not recorded which).

CDR3 amino acids: CASSPWTGVLMNTEAFF. The CDR3 nucleotides are TGTGCCAGCAGCCCATGGACAGGGGTCCTCATGAACACTGAAGCTTTCTTT. This chain connects TRBV9 to TRBJ1-1; 9 bases are shared with TRBD1. CDR1 is SGDLS, CDR2 YYNGEE, per germline. This CDR3 is built from 17 residues. V lost 4 bases and J lost 0; bases outside the gene matches: 10.